This TCR beta chain was identified in a study of vaccination effects on CD4 cells after COVID-19. Study as a whole: It was a median of 72 days after the second dose that post-vaccine samples were obtained. Points from the study as a whole: Early timepoints after infection were absent, and convalescent patients were few in the study.

The CDR3 length is 15 residues. CDR1 is SGDLS, CDR2 YYNGEE, per germline. Trimming cost V 4 bases and J 6 bases; bases outside gene matches: 5. Before sequencing, viral peptide pools were used by the ViraFEST assay to expand antigen-specific CD4+ T cells. Subsequent to less than 13 days of culture, CD4+ T cells were isolated. All participants had two doses of either the BNT162b2 or mRNA-1273 vaccine. Half-medium exchanges with IL-2 medium took place on days 3 and 7. Produced via immunoSEQ multiplex PCR; TCRdb's table is partial and in-frame only. The sample carries tens of thousands of clones, roughly four fifths recorded once. With regard to this clone: The target antigen is unknown.

The receptor was derived from a human donor who received a COVID-19 vaccine. The sequences come from CD4+ T cells from PBMCs cultured with HCoV-229E spike peptides, collected after COVID-19 vaccination. The genes are TRBV9 and TRBJ1-6, with 9 bases fitting TRBD1. The CDR3: CASSTGQGGNSPLHF. In DNA, the CDR3 is TGTGCCAGCAGCACGGGACAGGGAGGTAATTCACCCCTCCACTTT.